Below are 5 T cell receptor beta chains sequenced from a single sample in a study of early T cells in non-severe SARS-CoV-2 infection (dated by TCRdb to the early 2020s). Library preparation was by 5' RACE. Data came from a NextSeq 500. The public reads were run again by TCRdb, first through fastp at Q25 and then through MiXCR, and only productive beta chains were kept. Each CDR3 protein gets just one entry, which takes the most common genes and DNA from the rows behind it. This sample has about 110,000 distinct CDR3 sequences in its table, and 9.5% to 13% of those were observed once. Less than 3.5% of the sample is taken by the ten largest. The sequenced sample consisted of whole blood. Source of these receptors: an adult who was a healthcare worker with PCR-confirmed SARS-CoV-2 infection or an uninfected control (not recorded which).

This clonotype was seen a handful of times. The rearrangement joins TRBV25-1 to TRBJ2-7, with D unresolved. Trimming cost V 11 bases and J 0 bases, with 11 bases left between them. The germline CDR1 and CDR2 sequences are MGHDK and SYGVNS. This CDR3 contains 12 residues. The CDR3 loop is CACRASSYEQYF. The CDR3 coding sequence is TGTGCCTGCCGGGCCTCCTCCTACGAGCAGTACTTC.

This clonotype was counted only a few times. The V and J genes are TRBV30 and TRBJ2-3; TRBD2 matches at 9 bases. The V segment lost 6 bases and the J segment 2 bases; nucleotides outside the gene matches: 3. Germline V gene sequence: CDR1 GTSNPN, CDR2 SVGIG (reference sequence). The CDR3 is 13 amino acids. The CDR3 spells CACSGGPTDTQYF. CDR3 nucleotide sequence: TGTGCCTGTAGCGGGGGCCCCACAGATACGCAGTATTTT.

The rearrangement uses TRBV11-2 and TRBJ1-2, with a possible D match to TRBD1 (6 bases). The V gene lost 2 bases and the J gene lost 4 bases, with 14 bases spanning the gap. The germline V gene encodes CDR1 SGHAT and CDR2 FQNNGV. This CDR3 is built from 15 residues. The CDR3 is CASSLLSSTGYGYTF. CDR3 DNA: TGTGCCAGCAGCTTATTGTCGTCGACAGGCTATGGCTACACCTTC. The entire variable domain, with the rest obtained from reference TRBV11-2 and TRBJ1-2, is as follows: EAGVAQSPRYKIIEKRQSVAFWCNPISGHATLYWYQQILGQGPKLLIQFQNNGVVDDSQLPKDRFSAERLKGVDSTLKIQPAKLEDSAVYLCASSLLSSTGYGYTFGSGTRLTVV.

This clonotype was found many times. The V gene is TRBV5-5, the J gene TRBJ2-7; tentative D call: TRBD1 (5 bases). The V gene's germline CDR1 is SGHKS and CDR2 YYEKEE (reference sequence). The CDR3 has 14 amino acids. V was trimmed by 1 base and J by 3 bases, leaving 11 bases between them. The chain's CDR3 is CASSLTPGNYEQYF. DNA for the CDR3: TGTGCCAGCAGCTTGACCCCAGGGAACTACGAGCAGTACTTC.

At least ten counts were recorded for this clonotype. The chain combines TRBV3-1 with TRBJ2-7; D remains ambiguous. CDR1 is LGHDT and CDR2 is YNNKEL in the germline V gene (reference sequence). The germline V and J ends were trimmed by 1 base and 2 bases, with 12 bases remaining between them. The CDR3 length is 15 residues. CDR3 DNA: TGTGCCAGCAGCCAAGCCCCTACGCAACCCTACGAGCAGTACTTC. Translated, it gives CASSQAPTQPYEQYF.